The rows below give T cell receptor beta chains drawn from one sample of a study of beta chain features in type 1 diabetes. The assay was immunoSEQ multiplex PCR, and TCRdb's table has in-frame clones only and misses some. The data hold about 150,000 clones, with around 7.9% observed a single time. The sequenced material came from central memory CD4+ T cells from blood. These receptors all stem from a man aged 18 to 29 with type 1 diabetes. Both conserved end residues are part of each CDR3. Fields, in order: clone size, V gene, J gene, D gene, CDR3 protein, CDR3 DNA. The D gene is left open where the match is weak. Only some rows state a clone size, as once, few, many or a class for expanded clones.

many,TRBV15,TRBJ2-1,TRBD2,CATSRDTSLAGLRGNEQFF,TGTGCCACCAGCAGAGATACGTCCCTAGCGGGTCTGAGGGGCAATGAGCAGTTCTTC
few,TRBV5-8,TRBJ1-1,TRBD1,CASGQGEMSTEAFF,TGTGCCAGCGGACAGGGTGAGATGAGCACTGAAGCTTTCTTT
few,TRBV30,TRBJ1-6,.,CACTRKNSPLHF,TGTGCCTGCACGCGGAAGAATTCACCCCTCCACTTT
few,TRBV19,TRBJ2-5,TRBD2,CASSSGLAGAGRETQYF,TGTGCCAGTAGTTCAGGACTAGCGGGAGCAGGGAGAGAGACCCAGTACTTC
.,TRBV5-1,TRBJ2-7,.,CASSLQGSYEQYF,TGCGCCAGCAGCTTGCAGGGGTCCTACGAGCAGTACTTC
.,TRBV7-2,TRBJ1-2,TRBD1,CASSLGQGYGYTF,TGTGCCAGCAGCTTGGGACAGGGCTATGGCTACACCTTC
.,TRBV2,TRBJ2-7,.,CASSQYEQYF,TGTGCCAGCAGTCAATACGAGCAGTACTTC
.,TRBV9,TRBJ2-6,.,CASSPQLAGANVLTF,TGTGCCAGCAGCCCCCAACTAGCTGGGGCCAACGTCCTGACTTTC
few,TRBV11-3,TRBJ2-1,.,CASSLDPLLNEQFF,TGTGCCAGCAGCTTAGATCCCCTTCTCAATGAGCAGTTCTTC
.,TRBV20-1,TRBJ2-5,.,CSARDRETQYF,TGCAGTGCTAGAGATCGGGAGACCCAGTACTTC
.,TRBV11-3,TRBJ1-1,TRBD1,CASSAWTGGNTEAFF,TGTGCCAGCAGCGCCTGGACAGGGGGAAACACTGAAGCTTTCTTT
.,TRBV30,TRBJ2-4,.,CAWSVLGSVQYF,TGTGCCTGGAGTGTACTTGGTAGTGTTCAGTACTTC
few,TRBV19,TRBJ2-1,TRBD2,CASGQLKRGGLYNEQFF,TGTGCCAGTGGTCAGCTTAAGCGGGGGGGCCTATACAATGAGCAGTTCTTC
few,TRBV2,TRBJ2-3,TRBD2,CASSGDYTDTQYF,TGTGCCAGCAGCGGGGACTACACAGATACGCAGTATTTT
few,TRBV7-9,TRBJ2-2,.,CASSPTGSGELFF,TGTGCCAGCAGTCCAACAGGGTCGGGGGAGCTGTTTTTT
few,TRBV15,TRBJ2-5,.,CATSRERGLSQYF,TGTGCCACCAGCAGAGAACGAGGACTATCCCAGTACTTC
few,TRBV7-2,TRBJ1-5,TRBD1,CASSSFPTGGNQPQHF,TGTGCCAGCAGCTCATTCCCCACAGGGGGCAATCAGCCCCAGCATTTT
few,TRBV6-5,TRBJ2-7,TRBD1,CASQGGRFSYEQYF,TGTGCCAGCCAAGGGGGCAGATTTTCCTACGAGCAGTACTTC
.,TRBV7-2,TRBJ2-4,.,CASSFARENIQYF,TGTGCCAGCAGCTTTGCGAGGGAAAACATTCAGTACTTC
.,TRBV4-3,TRBJ2-5,TRBD2,CASSQDAQRGSLAQYF,TGCGCCAGCAGCCAAGACGCCCAGCGGGGGTCCTTGGCCCAGTACTTC
.,TRBV7-8,TRBJ2-3,TRBD2,CASSLVGGSTDTQYF,TGTGCCAGCAGCTTAGTCGGGGGGAGCACAGATACGCAGTATTTT
.,TRBV30,TRBJ2-5,TRBD2,CAWRGPSGSQETQYF,TGTGCCTGGAGGGGGCCTAGCGGGAGTCAAGAGACCCAGTACTTC
few,TRBV9,TRBJ1-6,.,CASSPTPSGGETLHF,TGTGCCAGCAGCCCGACGCCGTCCGGGGGTGAGACCCTCCACTTT
.,TRBV5-6,TRBJ1-1,.,CASSRRRTGGGTEAFF,TGTGCCAGCAGCCGCCGGCGCACCGGGGGAGGAACTGAAGCTTTCTTT
.,TRBV5-4,TRBJ2-3,TRBD2,CASSLGTSGGPSDTQYF,TGTGCCAGCAGCTTGGGGACTAGCGGGGGCCCATCAGATACGCAGTATTTT
.,TRBV4-3,TRBJ2-2,TRBD2,CASSLETSGGAGELFF,TGCGCCAGCAGCCTGGAGACTAGCGGGGGGGCCGGGGAGCTGTTTTTT
.,TRBV5-6,TRBJ2-7,.,CASSSGGGTGTEQYF,TGTGCCAGCAGCTCCGGGGGGGGGACAGGGACCGAGCAGTACTTC
.,TRBV4-1,TRBJ2-2,TRBD2,CASSPSGASGGAAGELFF,TGCGCCAGCAGCCCCAGCGGAGCTAGCGGGGGGGCCGCCGGGGAGCTGTTTTTT
.,TRBV7-2,TRBJ2-5,TRBD1,CASSLGQGYGAQYF,TGTGCCAGCAGCTTAGGACAGGGCTATGGGGCCCAGTACTTC
.,TRBV5-4,TRBJ2-1,.,CASSLVGSLTYNEQFF,TGTGCCAGCAGCTTGGTCGGGAGCCTCACCTACAATGAGCAGTTCTTC
.,TRBV7-2,TRBJ1-1,TRBD1,CASGPTGQNTEAFF,TGTGCCAGCGGCCCGACAGGGCAGAACACTGAAGCTTTCTTT
few,TRBV18,TRBJ2-7,.,CASSPQGWDYEQYF,TGTGCCAGCTCACCGCAGGGGTGGGACTACGAGCAGTACTTC
.,TRBV9,TRBJ2-3,TRBD2,CASSVAGGPGTDTQYF,TGTGCCAGCAGCGTAGCGGGAGGGCCCGGCACAGATACGCAGTATTTT
few,TRBV7-4,TRBJ2-7,TRBD1,CASSLWTGLGGDYEQYF,TGTGCCAGCAGCCTATGGACAGGGTTGGGAGGCGACTACGAGCAGTACTTC
.,TRBV10-3,TRBJ2-5,TRBD2,CATQREGQETQYF,TGTGCCACCCAGCGGGAGGGCCAAGAGACCCAGTACTTC
few,TRBV25-1,TRBJ2-1,TRBD1,CATTKTGGSYNEQFF,TGTGCCACCACAAAGACAGGGGGCTCCTACAATGAGCAGTTCTTC
once,TRBV11-1,TRBJ1-2,.,CASSPRGFYGYTF,TGTGCCAGCAGCCCGAGGGGGTTCTATGGCTACACCTTC
few,TRBV7-2,TRBJ1-2,.,CASSLGQGYSENYGYTF,TGTGCCAGCAGCTTAGGTCAGGGGTATTCCGAAAACTATGGCTACACCTTC
few,TRBV9,TRBJ2-7,.,CASSATPTGQLNEQYF,TGTGCCAGCAGCGCGACCCCCACAGGGCAGTTGAACGAGCAGTACTTC
few,TRBV5-6,TRBJ2-7,.,CASSLVPSEQYF,TGTGCCAGCAGCTTGGTCCCTAGCGAGCAGTACTTC
.,TRBV7-2,TRBJ2-6,TRBD1,CASSRRQGRRSGANVLTF,TGTGCCAGCAGCCGCCGACAGGGGAGGCGTTCTGGGGCCAACGTCCTGACTTTC
few,TRBV9,TRBJ2-3,.,CASSVFQGITDTQYF,TGTGCCAGCAGCGTCTTCCAGGGGATCACAGATACGCAGTATTTT
few,TRBV29-1,TRBJ2-7,.,CSVVERFSYEQYF,TGCAGCGTTGTAGAGAGATTCTCCTACGAGCAGTACTTC
.,TRBV11-2,TRBJ1-2,.,CASSSHRGGDYGYTF,TGTGCCAGCAGCTCCCACCGGGGGGGAGACTATGGCTACACCTTC
few,TRBV28,TRBJ2-5,.,CASSREVAQYF,TGTGCCAGCAGCCGAGAAGTGGCCCAGTACTTC
.,TRBV5-1,TRBJ2-1,.,CASSLQGHNEQFF,TGCGCCAGCAGCTTGCAGGGGCACAATGAGCAGTTCTTC
few,TRBV5-1,TRBJ1-1,TRBD1,CASSTGQGGDTEAFF,TGCGCCAGCAGCACCGGACAGGGCGGTGACACTGAAGCTTTCTTT